This is a list of T cell receptor beta chains from one sample in a study of identical twins. TCRdb recomputed calls from the 5' RACE reads with MiXCR, one row per CDR3 protein. The data hold 500,000 or so distinct CDR3 sequences, with about 14% observed a single time. The same specimen was also included in a second study, on yellow fever vaccine responses in identical twins.

The sample consisted of CD4+ T cells sorted from blood. The receptors originated from a young woman in good health. Each CDR3 is given with its conserved first and last residue.

cdr3_aa: CASSWTVSYEQYF
j_call: TRBJ2-7
v_call: TRBV28

cdr3_aa: CASSTNLGTLNTTDTQYF
j_call: TRBJ2-3
v_call: TRBV7-3

cdr3_aa: CASSSIAGRDPDEQFF
j_call: TRBJ2-1
v_call: TRBV5-1

cdr3_aa: CASKLGLAFNTGELFF
j_call: TRBJ2-2
v_call: TRBV5-1

cdr3_aa: CASSYGGGGRDTQYF
j_call: TRBJ2-3
v_call: TRBV7-8

cdr3_aa: CASSLVGNEQFF
j_call: TRBJ2-1
v_call: TRBV7-8

cdr3_aa: CASSFIWPTGELFF
j_call: TRBJ2-2
v_call: TRBV7-2

cdr3_aa: CASSSRGAPYNEQFF
j_call: TRBJ2-1
v_call: TRBV7-2

cdr3_aa: CASSGQGARNSPLHF
j_call: TRBJ1-6
v_call: TRBV9

cdr3_aa: CASSYSIPGASNEKLFF
j_call: TRBJ1-4
v_call: TRBV6-5

cdr3_aa: CASEAYNEQFF
j_call: TRBJ2-1
v_call: TRBV6-2/TRBV6-3

cdr3_aa: CASSLFRTPYNEQFF
j_call: TRBJ2-1
v_call: TRBV27

cdr3_aa: CSASSGQGLKQPQHF
j_call: TRBJ1-5
v_call: TRBV20-1

cdr3_aa: CASSYEPPGLANTDTQYF
j_call: TRBJ2-3
v_call: TRBV5-1

cdr3_aa: CASSFRGGYYEQYF
j_call: TRBJ2-7
v_call: TRBV12-3/TRBV12-4

cdr3_aa: CASSGGTASGELFF
j_call: TRBJ2-2
v_call: TRBV7-3

cdr3_aa: CASSLGRRLSTDTQYF
j_call: TRBJ2-3
v_call: TRBV7-2

cdr3_aa: CASSLTPDRYNEQFF
j_call: TRBJ2-1
v_call: TRBV5-1

cdr3_aa: CASSLGTRGGETQYF
j_call: TRBJ2-5
v_call: TRBV5-1

cdr3_aa: CATSDSDPGRTSGANVLTF
j_call: TRBJ2-6
v_call: TRBV24-1

cdr3_aa: CASRRVRSEQYF
j_call: TRBJ2-7
v_call: TRBV21-1

cdr3_aa: CATRGRPYEQYF
j_call: TRBJ2-7
v_call: TRBV3-1

cdr3_aa: CASSRDKAYEQYF
j_call: TRBJ2-7
v_call: TRBV12-3/TRBV12-4

cdr3_aa: CATSDFGLADGGEQFF
j_call: TRBJ2-1
v_call: TRBV24-1